Listed below are T cell receptor beta chains from one sample, sequenced in a study of CD8 T cells in ankylosing spondylitis. TCRdb re-analysed the 5' RACE reads in MiXCR, keeping a single row per CDR3 protein. This repertoire shows around 180,000 distinct CDR3 sequences, roughly 13% found once; its top ten account for more than 9.5%. The sequencing sample was made of blood, either unsorted or a sorted T cell fraction (not recorded which). These receptors originate from a female donor with ankylosing spondylitis or in good health (not recorded which). CDR3s include the opening cysteine and the closing phenylalanine or tryptophan. D genes are given only for firm matches. Clone size is not always given. Where it is, it says once, few, many or a class for expanded clones.

j_gene	abundance	d_gene	v_gene	CDR3nt	CDR3aa
TRBJ1-1	many	-	TRBV29-1	TGCAGCGTTGTCTCCAGGGCGAACACTGAAGCTTTCTTT	CSVVSRANTEAFF
TRBJ1-4	-	-	TRBV7-2	TGTGCCAGCAGCTTAGCTGTGGGTGAAAAACTGTTTTTT	CASSLAVGEKLFF
TRBJ2-5	few	TRBD2	TRBV3-1	TGTGCCAGCACCCAAGGACTAGCGGGAGGGAGTGAGACCCAGTACTTC	CASTQGLAGGSETQYF
TRBJ1-2	many	TRBD1	TRBV28	TGTGCCAGCAGTCGACAGGGGAACAACTATGGCTACACCTTC	CASSRQGNNYGYTF
TRBJ2-2	many	TRBD1	TRBV9	TGTGCCAGCAGCGGCCGGGACAGGGGGCTCGGCGGGGAGCTGTTTTTT	CASSGRDRGLGGELFF
TRBJ2-4	-	TRBD1	TRBV5-1	TGCGCCAGCAGCTTGGCCAGGGGACAGGGTGAAAACATTCAGTACTTC	CASSLARGQGENIQYF
TRBJ2-3	many	-	TRBV9	TGTGCCAGCAGCGTAGGAGTACGAGATACGCAGTATTTT	CASSVGVRDTQYF
TRBJ2-1	many	-	TRBV4-1	TGCGCCAGCAGCCAAGATTCGGGAACTAGGGGGCAGTTCTTC	CASSQDSGTRGQFF
TRBJ2-7	many	-	TRBV7-3	TGTGCCAGCAGCTTAAATGACGGCGGCGAGCAGTACTTC	CASSLNDGGEQYF
TRBJ2-5	few	-	TRBV5-1	TGCGCCAGCAGCTTGGCCGAAAACATCTGGAGCTACCAGGAGACCCAGTACTTC	CASSLAENIWSYQETQYF
TRBJ2-1	few	TRBD2	TRBV4-3	TGCGCCAGCAGCCCGGAGCGGGAGTTACGCAATGAGCAGTTCTTC	CASSPERELRNEQFF
TRBJ1-2	many	-	TRBV2	TGTGCCAGCAGCCCCAGGCGACCGACACCGCTGGGCTACACCTTC	CASSPRRPTPLGYTF
TRBJ2-7	-	-	TRBV15	TGTGCCACCAGCAGAGTCGGTACGGACGAGCAGTACTTC	CATSRVGTDEQYF
TRBJ2-1	-	TRBD2	TRBV6-2/TRBV6-3	TGTGCCAGCAGACCTAGCGGGAACTACGAGCAGTTCTTC	CASRPSGNYEQFF
TRBJ1-2	-	-	TRBV28	TGTGCCAGCAGCTTAGAACCCGACAGCTTCTATGGCTACACCTTC	CASSLEPDSFYGYTF
TRBJ2-1	few	TRBD2	TRBV7-9	TGTGCCAGCAGCTTAAGTCTCGGGGCGGGAGGGCTAGATGAGCAGTTCTTC	CASSLSLGAGGLDEQFF
TRBJ2-2	many	TRBD2	TRBV10-3	TGTGCCATCAGTGAGGGGACTAGCAGCACCGGGGAGCTGTTTTTT	CAISEGTSSTGELFF
TRBJ2-3	few	-	TRBV2	TGTGCCAGCAGTAAACAGGGCGATTCAGCAGATACGCAGTATTTT	CASSKQGDSADTQYF
TRBJ2-1	-	-	TRBV20-1	TGCAGTGTCCCTGGCGGGCTTGCCTACAATGAGCAGTTCTTC	CSVPGGLAYNEQFF
TRBJ2-1	many	TRBD2	TRBV6-2/TRBV6-3	TGTGCCAGCATCAGACTAGCGGGACATGAGCAGTTCTTC	CASIRLAGHEQFF
TRBJ1-5	few	TRBD1	TRBV15	TGTGCCACCAGCAGAGGCGACAGGGGCAATCAGCCCCAGCATTTT	CATSRGDRGNQPQHF
TRBJ1-2	few	-	TRBV19	TGTGCCAGTAATGGCGAATTCTATGGCTACACCTTC	CASNGEFYGYTF
TRBJ2-7	-	TRBD1	TRBV11-3	TGTGCCAGCAGCTATGGACAGGGCTACATGGAAGGCTACGAGCAGTACTTC	CASSYGQGYMEGYEQYF
TRBJ1-3	-	-	TRBV6-2/TRBV6-3	TGTGCCTGTACCGACCGAACCACCATATATTTT	CACTDRTTIYF